These 10 T cell receptor beta chains were sequenced from one sample in a study of blood T cell repertoires in COVID-19. Measured with immunoSEQ multiplex PCR; TCRdb has only the in-frame clones, and not every one. The sample contains about 270,000 clones, around 86% of which appear only once. Sequencing used peripheral blood. The receptors shown here come from a man aged 35 to 55 with active or convalescent COVID-19.

This chain uses TRBV30 with TRBJ2-5, with a tentative D call TRBD2 (7 bases). CDR3 length: 13 residues. Trimming took 5 bases from V and 1 from J, leaving 11 bases between them. Per germline, CDR1 GTSNPN and CDR2 SVGIG (reference sequence). CDR3 residues: CAWWGGPQETQYF. The CDR3 DNA reads as TGTGCCTGGTGGGGGGGGCCCCAAGAGACCCAGTACTTC.

This clone was counted only a few times. The CDR3 sequence: CASSFDREYGYTF. The CDR3 DNA reads as TGTGCCAGCAGTTTCGACAGGGAGTATGGCTACACCTTC. The chain links TRBV7-9 to TRBJ1-2, with 7 nucleotides matching TRBD1. The germline gives CDR1 SEHNR, CDR2 FQNEAQ (reference sequence). V dropped 6 bases and J dropped 5; count of bases not matched to a gene: 6. CDR3 size: 13 residues.

The table lists this clone with a few counts. The CDR3, as DNA: TGTGCCAGCAGCCAAGAGCCAATCAGAACTGAAGCTTTCTTT. Amino acids: CASSQEPIRTEAFF. The chain couples TRBV3-1 (or the pseudogene TRBV3-2) to TRBJ1-1; no clear D. The germline V and J ends were trimmed by 0 bases and 5 bases, with 10 bases remaining between them. Germline loops: CDR1 LGHDT, CDR2 YNNKEL (reference sequence). There are 14 residues in the CDR3.

The CDR3: CATKVQGADTQYF. The CDR3 nucleotides read TGTGCCACCAAAGTCCAGGGGGCGGATACGCAGTATTTT. The genes are TRBV2 and TRBJ2-3; 8 positions agree with TRBD1. In germline, CDR1 is SNHLY, CDR2 FYNNEI. The CDR3 is 13 amino acids. J lost 6 bases, V lost 10 bases, and 9 bases had no gene match.

This clone was observed a few times. The chain employs TRBV6-1 and TRBJ1-2; D possibly corresponds to TRBD1 (5 bases). The germline V and J ends were trimmed by 0 bases and 12 bases, with 14 bases remaining between them. The germline V gene has CDR1 MNHNS and CDR2 SASEGT. The CDR3 sequence is 13 residues long. The CDR3 loop is CASSEALLETDTF. CDR3 sequence (DNA): TGTGCCAGCAGTGAAGCGCTTCTGGAGACAGACACCTTC.

The chain couples TRBV5-1 to TRBJ1-5; 7 bases line up with TRBD1. Germline trimming cut 3 bases from V and 7 bases from J; bases unmatched to any gene: 10. This CDR3 has 15 amino acids. From germline, CDR1 is SGHRS and CDR2 YFSETQ. The CDR3 sequence is CASSSTTGLGQPQHF. As DNA, the CDR3 is TGCGCCAGCAGCTCGACGACAGGGCTCGGCCAGCCCCAGCATTTT. Full variable domain (outside the CDR3, taken from reference TRBV5-1 and TRBJ1-5): KAGVTQTPRYLIKTRGQQVTLSCSPISGHRSVSWYQQTPGQGLQFLFEYFSETQRNKGNFPGRFSGRQFSNSRSEMNVSTLELGDSALYLCASSSTTGLGQPQHFGDGTRLSIL.

In DNA form, the CDR3 reads TGCGCCAGCAGCCCATCCAACAGTGATCAGCCCCAGCATTTT. Translation: CASSPSNSDQPQHF. This rearrangement joins TRBV10-2 to TRBJ1-5; D is undetermined. Trimming shortened V by 6 bases and J by 5 bases, and 14 bases separated the two germline ends. CDR3 length equals 14 residues. CDR1 is WSHSY, CDR2 SAAADI, per germline.

J is TRBJ1-5 and V is TRBV7-8, with 7 bases aligning to TRBD1. The ends lost 2 bases at V and 3 bases at J; junction bases unmatched: 7. This CDR3 region has 16 residues. Germline loops: CDR1 SGHVS, CDR2 FQNEAQ. CDR3 in DNA: TGTGCCAGCAGCTTATCGATCAGGGGGGTCAATCAGCCCCAGCATTTT. Translated: CASSLSIRGVNQPQHF.

The J gene is TRBJ2-7, the V gene TRBV9; D remains ambiguous. Germline-derived CDR1 and CDR2 are SGDLS and YYNGEE. The CDR3 length is 13 residues. Trimming removed 3 bases at V and 0 bases at J, with 7 bases between. CDR3 sequence: CASSEPSSYEQYF. CDR3 in DNA: TGTGCCAGCAGCGAACCCAGCTCCTACGAGCAGTACTTC.

The V and J genes are TRBV27 and TRBJ2-3; TRBD1 agrees at 9 bases. This CDR3 spans 18 amino acids. J gave up 3 bases and V 5 bases, and 15 bases lay outside the gene matches. Germline V gene sequence: CDR1 MNHEY, CDR2 SMNVEV (reference sequence). CDR3 DNA: TGTGCCAGCAGTCTACGCCCATTGACAGGGGGAGTAACAGATACGCAGTATTTT. Amino acid sequence: CASSLRPLTGGVTDTQYF.